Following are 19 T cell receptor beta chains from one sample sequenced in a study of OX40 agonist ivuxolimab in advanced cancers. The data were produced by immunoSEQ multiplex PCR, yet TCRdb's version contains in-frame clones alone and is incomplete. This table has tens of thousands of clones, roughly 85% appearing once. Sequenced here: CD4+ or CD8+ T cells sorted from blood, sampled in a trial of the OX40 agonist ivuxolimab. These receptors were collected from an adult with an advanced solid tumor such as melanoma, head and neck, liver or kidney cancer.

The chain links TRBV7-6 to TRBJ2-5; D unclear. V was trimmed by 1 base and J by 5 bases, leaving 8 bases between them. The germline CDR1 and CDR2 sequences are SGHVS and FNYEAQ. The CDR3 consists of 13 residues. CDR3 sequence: CASSLGIRETQYF. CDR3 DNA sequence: TGTGCCAGCAGCTTAGGCATCCGGGAGACCCAGTACTTC.

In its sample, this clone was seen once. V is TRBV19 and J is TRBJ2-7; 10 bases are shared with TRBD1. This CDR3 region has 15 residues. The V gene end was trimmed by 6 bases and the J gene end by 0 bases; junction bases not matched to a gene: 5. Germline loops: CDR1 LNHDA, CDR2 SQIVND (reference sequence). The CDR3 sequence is CASRLGQGPSYEQYF. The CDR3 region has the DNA TGTGCCAGTAGGCTGGGACAGGGGCCCTCCTACGAGCAGTACTTC.

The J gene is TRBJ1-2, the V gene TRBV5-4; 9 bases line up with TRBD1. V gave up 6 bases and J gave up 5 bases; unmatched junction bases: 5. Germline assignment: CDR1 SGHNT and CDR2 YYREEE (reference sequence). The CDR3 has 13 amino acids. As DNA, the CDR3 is TGTGCCAGCACCCGGACAGGGGATTATGGCTACACCTTC. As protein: CASTRTGDYGYTF.

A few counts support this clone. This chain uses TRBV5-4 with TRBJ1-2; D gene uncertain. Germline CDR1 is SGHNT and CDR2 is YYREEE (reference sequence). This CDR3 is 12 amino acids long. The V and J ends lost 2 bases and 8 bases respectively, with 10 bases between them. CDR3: CASSLSQVGYTF. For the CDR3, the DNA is TGTGCCAGCAGCTTAAGTCAGGTCGGCTACACCTTC.

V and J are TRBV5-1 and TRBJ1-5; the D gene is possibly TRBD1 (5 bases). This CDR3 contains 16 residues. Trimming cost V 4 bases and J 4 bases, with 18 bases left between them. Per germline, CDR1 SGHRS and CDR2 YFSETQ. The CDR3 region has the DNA TGCGCCAGCAGCCCTAAGCCGGGGGGTCTAAATCAGCCCCAGCATTTT. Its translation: CASSPKPGGLNQPQHF.

CDR3 sequence: CATSRDEDRRNQPQHF. In DNA, the CDR3 is TGTGCCACCAGCAGAGATGAGGACAGGCGCAATCAGCCCCAGCATTTT. The genes are TRBV15 and TRBJ1-5, with 7 bases that match TRBD1. The germline gives CDR1 LNHNV, CDR2 YYDKDF (reference sequence). Unmatched junction bases numbered 4, after V lost 0 bases and J lost 2 bases. CDR3 length equals 16 residues. Based on the CDR3 plus reference TRBV15 and TRBJ1-5, the full variable domain is DAMVIQNPRYQVTQFGKPVTLSCSQTLNHNVMYWYQQKSSQAPKLLFHYYDKDFNNEADTPDNFQSRRPNTSFCFLDIRSPGLGDTAMYLCATSRDEDRRNQPQHFGDGTRLSIL.

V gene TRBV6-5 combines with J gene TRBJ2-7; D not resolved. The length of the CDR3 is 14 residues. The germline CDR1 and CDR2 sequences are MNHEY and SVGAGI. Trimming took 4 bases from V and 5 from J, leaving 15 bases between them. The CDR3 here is CASSSPKSHHEQYF. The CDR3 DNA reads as TGTGCCAGCAGTTCTCCAAAGTCCCACCACGAGCAGTACTTC.

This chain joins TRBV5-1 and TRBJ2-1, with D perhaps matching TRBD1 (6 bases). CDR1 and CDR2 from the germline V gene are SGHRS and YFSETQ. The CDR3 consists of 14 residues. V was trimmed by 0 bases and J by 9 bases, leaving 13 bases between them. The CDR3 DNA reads TGCGCCAGCAGCTTGGGACAGGTTGGATTTGAGCAGTTCTTC. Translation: CASSLGQVGFEQFF.

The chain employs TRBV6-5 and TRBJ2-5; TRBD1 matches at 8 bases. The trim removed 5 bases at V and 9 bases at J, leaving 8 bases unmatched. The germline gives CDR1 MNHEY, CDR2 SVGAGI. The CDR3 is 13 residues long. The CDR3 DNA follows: TGTGCCAGCAGTACGGACAGGGTAGGGGCCCAGTACTTC. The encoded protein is CASSTDRVGAQYF.

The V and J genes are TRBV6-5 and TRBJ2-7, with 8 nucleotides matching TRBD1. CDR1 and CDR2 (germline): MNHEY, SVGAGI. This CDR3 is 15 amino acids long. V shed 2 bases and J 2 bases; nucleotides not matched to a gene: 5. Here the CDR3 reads CASSYAGQGPYEQYF. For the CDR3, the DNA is TGTGCCAGCAGTTACGCAGGACAGGGTCCCTACGAGCAGTACTTC.

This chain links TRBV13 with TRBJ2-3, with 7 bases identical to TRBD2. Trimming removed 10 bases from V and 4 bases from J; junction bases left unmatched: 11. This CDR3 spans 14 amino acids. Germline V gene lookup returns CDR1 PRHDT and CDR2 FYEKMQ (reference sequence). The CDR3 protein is CATSAGDRSDTQYF. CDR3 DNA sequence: TGTGCCACTTCGGCGGGGGATAGGTCAGATACGCAGTATTTT.

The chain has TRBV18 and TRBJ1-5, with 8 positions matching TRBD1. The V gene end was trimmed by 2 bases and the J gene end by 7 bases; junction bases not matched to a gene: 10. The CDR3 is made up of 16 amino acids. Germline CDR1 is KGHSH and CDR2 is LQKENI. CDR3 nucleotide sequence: TGTGCCAGCTCACCAACCATCCCAGGGGGCGGGCAGCCCCAGCATTTT. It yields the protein CASSPTIPGGGQPQHF.

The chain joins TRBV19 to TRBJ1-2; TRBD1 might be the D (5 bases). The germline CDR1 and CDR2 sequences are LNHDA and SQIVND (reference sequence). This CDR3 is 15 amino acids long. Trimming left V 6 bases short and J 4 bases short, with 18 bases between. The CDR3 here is CASRLGTTRGYGYTF. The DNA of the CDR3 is TGTGCCAGTAGGCTGGGGACGACGCGAGGCTATGGCTACACCTTC.

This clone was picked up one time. The CDR3 loop is CASSLGTSGRPGGGYTF. DNA of the CDR3: TGTGCCAGCAGCTTAGGGACCTCGGGACGGCCTGGGGGAGGCTACACCTTC. This rearrangement joins TRBV5-4 to TRBJ1-2; the D gene is possibly TRBD1 (5 bases). Germline assignment: CDR1 SGHNT and CDR2 YYREEE (reference sequence). The CDR3 totals 17 residues. Trimming shortened V by 2 bases and J by 8 bases, and 25 bases separated the two germline ends.

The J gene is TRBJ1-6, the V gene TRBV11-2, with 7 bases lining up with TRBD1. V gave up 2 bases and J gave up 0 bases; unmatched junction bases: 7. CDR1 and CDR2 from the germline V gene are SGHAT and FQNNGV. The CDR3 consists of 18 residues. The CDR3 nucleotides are TGTGCCAGCAGCTTAACGGGACAGCCGAGCTCCTATAATTCACCCCTCCACTTT. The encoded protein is CASSLTGQPSSYNSPLHF.

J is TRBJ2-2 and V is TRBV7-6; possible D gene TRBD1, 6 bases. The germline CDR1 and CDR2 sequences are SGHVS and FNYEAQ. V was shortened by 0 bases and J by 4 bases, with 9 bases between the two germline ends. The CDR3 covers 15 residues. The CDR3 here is CASSLATGPTGELFF. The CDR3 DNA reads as TGTGCCAGCAGCTTAGCAACAGGGCCCACCGGGGAGCTGTTTTTT.

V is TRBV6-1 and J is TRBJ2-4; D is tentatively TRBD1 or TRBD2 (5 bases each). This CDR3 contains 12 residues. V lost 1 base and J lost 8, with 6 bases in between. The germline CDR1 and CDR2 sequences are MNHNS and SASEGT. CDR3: CASSEGGDIQYF. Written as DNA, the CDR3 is TGTGCCAGCAGTGAAGGAGGGGACATTCAGTACTTC.

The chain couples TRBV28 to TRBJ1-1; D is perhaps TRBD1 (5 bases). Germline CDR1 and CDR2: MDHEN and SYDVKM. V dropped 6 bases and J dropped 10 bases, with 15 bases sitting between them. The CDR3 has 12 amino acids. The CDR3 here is CASSSPGLGAFF. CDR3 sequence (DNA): TGTGCCAGCAGCTCACCAGGGCTGGGAGCTTTCTTT.

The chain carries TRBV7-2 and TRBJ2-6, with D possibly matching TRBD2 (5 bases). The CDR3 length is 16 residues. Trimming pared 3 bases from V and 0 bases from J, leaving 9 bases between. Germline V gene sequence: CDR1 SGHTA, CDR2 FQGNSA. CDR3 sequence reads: CASSFRGNSGANVLTF. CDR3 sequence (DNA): TGTGCCAGCAGCTTCCGGGGAAACTCTGGGGCCAACGTCCTGACTTTC. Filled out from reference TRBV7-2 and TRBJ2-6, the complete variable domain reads GAGVSQSPSNKVTEKGKDVELRCDPISGHTALYWYRQSLGQGLEFLIYFQGNSAPDKSGLPSDRFSAERTGGSVSTLTIQRTQQEDSAVYLCASSFRGNSGANVLTFGAGSRLTVL.